One and the same sample provided the 10 T cell receptor beta chains below, sequenced in a study of metastatic and nonmetastatic thyroid tumors. MiXCR was used by TCRdb to re-call the PCR reads. The sample consists of fewer than 50,000 clones, 28% of them appearing once. Thyroid surgery took place with no prior treatment in any patient. Input material: blood. Every receptor here comes from a male donor with papillary thyroid cancer or a benign thyroid nodule (not recorded which). Some clones in this sample may be carry-over from other donors' samples.

This clone was counted only a few times. One end of the junction fails to match germline, which may point to a read error. The V gene is TRBV27, the J gene TRBJ2-3, with 8 bases that match TRBD1. The CDR3 consists of 14 residues. The V gene's germline CDR1 is MNHEY and CDR2 SMNVEV (reference sequence). DNA for the CDR3: TGTGCCAGCATAACGAGACAGGGGACGGATACTCAGTATTTT. Translating it yields CASITRQGTDTQYF.

This clone was observed many times. The chain uses TRBV5-1 and TRBJ2-5, with 10 bases lining up with TRBD2. Germline CDR1 SGHRS, CDR2 YFSETQ. The CDR3 is 16 amino acids. V shed 4 bases, J shed 1 base, and the junction held 7 bases outside the gene matches. CDR3 amino acids: CASSVTGTSAQETQYF. In DNA form, the CDR3 reads TGCGCCAGCAGCGTCACCGGGACTAGCGCCCAAGAGACCCAGTACTTC.

This clone turned up a few times. The chain employs TRBV7-3 and TRBJ2-3, with 7 bases fitting TRBD2. J was trimmed by 2 bases and V by 5 bases; bases with no gene match: 7. Per the germline V gene, CDR1 is SGHTA and CDR2 is FQGTGA. CDR3 length: 15 residues. The CDR3 protein is CASSPTGGITDTQYF. The CDR3 nucleotides read TGTGCCAGCAGCCCTACGGGAGGAATCACAGATACGCAGTATTTT.

With regard to this clone: The conserved phenylalanine or tryptophan normally closing the CDR3 is absent here, so this likely arose from a read error. V usage is TRBV6-2 or TRBV6-3 and J usage is TRBJ2-7, with D maybe TRBD2 (5 bases). Per germline, CDR1 MNHEY and CDR2 SVGEGT. This CDR3 comprises 16 residues. The CDR3 sequence: CPSSPLYPGFTYEQYL. The CDR3 DNA reads as TGTCCCAGCAGTCCCTTGTACCCGGGGTTTACCTACGAGCAGTACTTA.

V usage is TRBV11-2 and J usage is TRBJ1-6; weak D call: TRBD1 (6 bases). The germline gives CDR1 SGHAT, CDR2 FQNNGV. V lost 1 base to trimming and J lost 9 bases, with 19 bases between them. The CDR3 runs 17 residues. This chain's CDR3 is CASSLVPTRGGSSPLHF. Written as DNA, the CDR3 is TGTGCCAGCAGCTTAGTTCCGACTAGGGGGGGAAGTTCACCCCTCCACTTT.

At least ten counts were recorded for this clone. The chain couples TRBV3-1 to TRBJ2-3; D is unresolved. Germline loops: CDR1 LGHDT, CDR2 YNNKEL (reference sequence). The CDR3 contains 14 residues. V dropped 6 bases and J dropped 3 bases, with 13 bases sitting between them. CDR3 in amino acids: CASSQTTRTDTQYF. In DNA form, the CDR3 reads TGTGCCAGCAGTCAGACGACAAGAACAGATACGCAGTATTTT.

V is TRBV5-5 and J is TRBJ1-4; D possibly corresponds to TRBD1 (6 bases). V was trimmed by 4 bases and J by 1 base, leaving 14 bases between them. The CDR3 has 16 amino acids. CDR1 is SGHKS and CDR2 is YYEKEE in the germline V gene (reference sequence). In DNA form, the CDR3 reads TGTGCCAGCAGCCAGAACCTACAGGGAACTAATGAAAAACTGTTTTTT. This translates into CASSQNLQGTNEKLFF.

This sequence joins TRBV19 and TRBJ2-7, with TRBD1 identical over 9 bases. Germline CDR1 LNHDA, CDR2 SQIVND (reference sequence). V shed 5 bases, J shed 0 bases, and the junction held 5 bases outside the gene matches. The CDR3 contains 15 residues. Here the CDR3 DNA reads TGTGCCAGTAGTGGATGGACAGGGGCCTCCTACGAGCAGTACTTC. It translates to CASSGWTGASYEQYF.

V gene TRBV20-1 combines with J gene TRBJ2-6; no clear D gene. CDR3 size: 12 residues. Germline CDR1 and CDR2: DFQATT and SNEGSKA (reference sequence). Trimming left V 3 bases short and J 7 bases short, with 7 bases between. The CDR3 protein is CSASPVANVLTF. The DNA for the CDR3 is TGCAGTGCTAGCCCCGTAGCCAACGTCCTGACTTTC.

The chain links TRBV18 to TRBJ2-2; TRBD2 might be the D (5 bases). Germline V lookup: CDR1 KGHSH, CDR2 LQKENI. The V gene lost 5 bases and the J gene lost 4 bases, with 11 bases spanning the gap. This CDR3 has 14 residues. DNA for the CDR3: TGTGCCAGCTCAGCGGGCAAGGTCACCGGGGAGCTGTTTTTT. As protein: CASSAGKVTGELFF.